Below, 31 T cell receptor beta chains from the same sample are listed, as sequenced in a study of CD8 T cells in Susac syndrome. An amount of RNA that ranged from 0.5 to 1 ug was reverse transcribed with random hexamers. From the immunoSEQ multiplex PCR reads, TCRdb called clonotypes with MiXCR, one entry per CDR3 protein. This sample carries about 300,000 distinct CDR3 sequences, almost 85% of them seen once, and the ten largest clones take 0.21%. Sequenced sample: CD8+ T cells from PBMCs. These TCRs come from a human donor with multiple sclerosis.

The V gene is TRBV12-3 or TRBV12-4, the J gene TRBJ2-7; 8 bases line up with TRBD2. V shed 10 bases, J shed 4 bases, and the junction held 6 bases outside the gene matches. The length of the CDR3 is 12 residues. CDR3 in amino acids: CATGVAGYEQYF. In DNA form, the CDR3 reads TGTGCCACCGGGGTAGCGGGATACGAGCAGTACTTC.

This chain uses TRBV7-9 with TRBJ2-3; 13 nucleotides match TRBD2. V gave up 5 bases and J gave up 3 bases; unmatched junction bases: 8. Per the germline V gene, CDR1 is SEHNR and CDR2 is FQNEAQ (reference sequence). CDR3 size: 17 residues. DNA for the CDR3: TGTGCCAGCAGCCACGGACTAGCGGGAGAAAGTACAGATACGCAGTATTTT. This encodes CASSHGLAGESTDTQYF.

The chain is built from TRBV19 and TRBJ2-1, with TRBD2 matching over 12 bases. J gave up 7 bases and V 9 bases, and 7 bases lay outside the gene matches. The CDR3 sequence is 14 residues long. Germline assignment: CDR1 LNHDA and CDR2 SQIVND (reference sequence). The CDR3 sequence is CASIHTSGRNEQFF. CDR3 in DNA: TGTGCCAGCATCCACACTAGCGGGAGGAATGAGCAGTTCTTC.

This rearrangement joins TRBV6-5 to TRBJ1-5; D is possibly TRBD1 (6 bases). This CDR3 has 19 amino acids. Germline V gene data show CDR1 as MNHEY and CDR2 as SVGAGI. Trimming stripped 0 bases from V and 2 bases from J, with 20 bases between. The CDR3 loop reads CASSYSNRAVEGGNQPQHF. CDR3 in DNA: TGTGCCAGCAGTTACTCGAACAGGGCCGTAGAGGGTGGCAATCAGCCCCAGCATTTT.

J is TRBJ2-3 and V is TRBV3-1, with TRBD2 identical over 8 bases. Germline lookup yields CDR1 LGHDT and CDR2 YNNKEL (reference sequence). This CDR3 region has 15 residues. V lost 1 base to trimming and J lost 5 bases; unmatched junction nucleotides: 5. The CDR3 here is CASSQAGGEEDTQYF. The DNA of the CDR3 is TGTGCCAGCAGCCAAGCGGGAGGGGAAGAAGATACGCAGTATTTT.

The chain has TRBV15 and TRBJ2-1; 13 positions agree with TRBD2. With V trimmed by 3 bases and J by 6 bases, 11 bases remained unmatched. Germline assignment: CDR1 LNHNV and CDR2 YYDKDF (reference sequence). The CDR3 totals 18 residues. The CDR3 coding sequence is TGTGCCACCAGCAGCATTGGGACTAGCGGGAAGGAAACCAATGAGCAGTTCTTC. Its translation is CATSSIGTSGKETNEQFF.

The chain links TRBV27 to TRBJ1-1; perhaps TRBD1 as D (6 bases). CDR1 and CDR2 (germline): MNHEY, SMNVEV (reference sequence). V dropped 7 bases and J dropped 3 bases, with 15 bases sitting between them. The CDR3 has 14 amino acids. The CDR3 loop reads CASTNSGGHTEAFF. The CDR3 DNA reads TGTGCCAGCACCAATTCTGGGGGGCACACTGAAGCTTTCTTT.

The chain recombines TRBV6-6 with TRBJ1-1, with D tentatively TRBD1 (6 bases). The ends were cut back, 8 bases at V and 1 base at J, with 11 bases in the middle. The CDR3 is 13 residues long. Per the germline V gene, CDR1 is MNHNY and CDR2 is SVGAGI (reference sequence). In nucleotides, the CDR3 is TGTGCCAGCGGTGAGGGACAGAACACTGAAGCTTTCTTT. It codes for CASGEGQNTEAFF.

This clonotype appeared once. CDR3 DNA sequence: TGTGCCAGCAGTTTTCGCGAGAGGACAGGGTGGACCGGGGAGCTGTTTTTT. Its protein product is CASSFRERTGWTGELFF. The chain couples TRBV6-2 or TRBV6-3 to TRBJ2-2; 8 positions match TRBD1. The CDR3 contains 17 residues. CDR1 and CDR2 (germline): MNHEY, SVGEGT. The J segment lost 5 bases and the V segment lost 4 bases, leaving 12 bases of the junction unmatched.

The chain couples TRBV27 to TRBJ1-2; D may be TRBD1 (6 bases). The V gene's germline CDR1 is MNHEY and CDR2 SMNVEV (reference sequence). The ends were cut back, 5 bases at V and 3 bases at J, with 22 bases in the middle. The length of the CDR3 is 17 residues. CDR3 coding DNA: TGTGCCAGCAGTACTATGACGAATCGGGACATAGACTATGGCTACACCTTC. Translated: CASSTMTNRDIDYGYTF.

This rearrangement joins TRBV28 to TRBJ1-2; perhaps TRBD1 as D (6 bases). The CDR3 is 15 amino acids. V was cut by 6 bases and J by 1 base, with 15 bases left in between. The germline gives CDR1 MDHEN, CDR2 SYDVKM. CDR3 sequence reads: CASRPTADSNYGYTF. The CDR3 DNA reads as TGTGCCAGCAGGCCAACCGCGGACAGTAACTATGGCTACACCTTC.

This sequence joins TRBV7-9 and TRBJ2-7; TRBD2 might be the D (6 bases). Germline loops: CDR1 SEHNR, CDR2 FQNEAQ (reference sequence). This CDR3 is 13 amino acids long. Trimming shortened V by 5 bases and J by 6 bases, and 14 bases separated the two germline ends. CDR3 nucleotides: TGTGCCAGCAGCCCCTCGGGGGAGGTCGAGCAGTACTTC. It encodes CASSPSGEVEQYF.

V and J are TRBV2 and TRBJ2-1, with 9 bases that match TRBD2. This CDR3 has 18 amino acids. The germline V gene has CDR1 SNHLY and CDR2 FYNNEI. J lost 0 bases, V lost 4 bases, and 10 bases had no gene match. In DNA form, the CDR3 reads TGTGCCAGCAGTGGATCTCTAGCGGGACTTAGCTCCTACAATGAGCAGTTCTTC. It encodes CASSGSLAGLSSYNEQFF.

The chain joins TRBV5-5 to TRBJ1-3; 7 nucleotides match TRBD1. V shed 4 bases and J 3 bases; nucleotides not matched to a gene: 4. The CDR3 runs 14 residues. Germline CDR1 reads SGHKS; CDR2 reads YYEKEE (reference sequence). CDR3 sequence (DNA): TGTGCCAGCAGCCCTACAGGGGTTGGAAACACCATATATTTT. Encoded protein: CASSPTGVGNTIYF.

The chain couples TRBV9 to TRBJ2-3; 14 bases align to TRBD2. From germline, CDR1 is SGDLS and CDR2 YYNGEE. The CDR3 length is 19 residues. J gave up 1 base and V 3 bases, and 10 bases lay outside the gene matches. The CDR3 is CASSAGLAGVAVGTDTQYF. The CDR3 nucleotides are TGTGCCAGCAGCGCGGGACTAGCGGGAGTGGCGGTTGGCACAGATACGCAGTATTTT. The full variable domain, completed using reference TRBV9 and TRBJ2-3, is DSGVTQTPKHLITATGQRVTLRCSPRSGDLSVYWYQQSLDQGLQFLIQYYNGEERAKGNILERFSAQQFPDLHSELNLSSLELGDSALYFCASSAGLAGVAVGTDTQYFGPGTRLTVL.

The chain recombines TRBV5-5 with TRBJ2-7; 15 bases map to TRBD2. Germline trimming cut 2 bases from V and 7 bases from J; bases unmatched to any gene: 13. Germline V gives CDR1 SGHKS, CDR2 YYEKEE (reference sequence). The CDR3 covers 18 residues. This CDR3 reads CASSLGLAGGDLPWEQYF. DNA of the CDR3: TGTGCCAGCAGCTTAGGACTAGCGGGAGGGGACTTGCCGTGGGAGCAGTACTTC.

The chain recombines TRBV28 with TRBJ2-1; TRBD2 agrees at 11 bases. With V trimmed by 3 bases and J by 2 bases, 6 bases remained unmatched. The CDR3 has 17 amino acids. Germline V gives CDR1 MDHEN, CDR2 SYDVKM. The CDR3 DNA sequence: TGTGCCAGCAGTTTGCAGACACTAGCGGGGGCCTACAATGAGCAGTTCTTC. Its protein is CASSLQTLAGAYNEQFF.

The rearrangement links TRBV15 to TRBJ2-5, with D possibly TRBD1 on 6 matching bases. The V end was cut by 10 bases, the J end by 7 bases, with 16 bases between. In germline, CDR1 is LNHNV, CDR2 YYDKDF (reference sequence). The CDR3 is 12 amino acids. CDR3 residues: CAIRDRLGTQYF. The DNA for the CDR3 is TGTGCCATCCGAGACAGGCTGGGGACCCAGTACTTC.

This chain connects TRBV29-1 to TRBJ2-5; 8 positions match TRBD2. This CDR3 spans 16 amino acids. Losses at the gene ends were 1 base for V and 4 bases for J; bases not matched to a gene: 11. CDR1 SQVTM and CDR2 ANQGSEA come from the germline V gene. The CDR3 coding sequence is TGCAGCGTTGAAGGGCTAGCGGGCGACACGGGAGAGACCCAGTACTTC. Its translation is CSVEGLAGDTGETQYF.

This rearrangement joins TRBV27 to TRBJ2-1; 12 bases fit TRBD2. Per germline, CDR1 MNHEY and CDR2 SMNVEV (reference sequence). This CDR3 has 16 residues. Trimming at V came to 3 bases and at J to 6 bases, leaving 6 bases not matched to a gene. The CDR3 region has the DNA TGTGCCAGCAGTTTCCATGGACTAGCGGGGATCAATGAGCAGTTCTTC. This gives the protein CASSFHGLAGINEQFF.

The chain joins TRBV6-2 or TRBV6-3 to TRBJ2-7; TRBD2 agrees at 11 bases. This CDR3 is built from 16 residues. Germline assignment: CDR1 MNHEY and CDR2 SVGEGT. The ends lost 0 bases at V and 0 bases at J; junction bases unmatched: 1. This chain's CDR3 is CASSYSTSGSSYEQYF. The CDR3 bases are TGTGCCAGCAGTTACTCAACTAGCGGGAGCTCCTACGAGCAGTACTTC.

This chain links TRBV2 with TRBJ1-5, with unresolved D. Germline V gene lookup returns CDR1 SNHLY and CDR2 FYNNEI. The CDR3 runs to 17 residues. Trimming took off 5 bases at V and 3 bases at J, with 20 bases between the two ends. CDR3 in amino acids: CASSQDGLRLYNQPQHF. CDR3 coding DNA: TGTGCCAGCAGTCAGGACGGACTCCGATTATACAATCAGCCCCAGCATTTT.

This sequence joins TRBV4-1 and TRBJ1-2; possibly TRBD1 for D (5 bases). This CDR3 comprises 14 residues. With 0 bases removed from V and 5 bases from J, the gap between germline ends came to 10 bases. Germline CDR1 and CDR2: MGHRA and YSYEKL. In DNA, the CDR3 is TGCGCCAGCAGCCAAGAACAGGCTTTTTATGGCTACACCTTC. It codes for CASSQEQAFYGYTF.

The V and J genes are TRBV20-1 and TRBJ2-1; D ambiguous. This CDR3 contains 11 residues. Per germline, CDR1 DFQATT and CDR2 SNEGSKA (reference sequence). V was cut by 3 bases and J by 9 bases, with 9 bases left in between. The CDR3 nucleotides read TGCAGTGCTAGTGTCGTGTCTGAGCAGTTCTTC. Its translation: CSASVVSEQFF.

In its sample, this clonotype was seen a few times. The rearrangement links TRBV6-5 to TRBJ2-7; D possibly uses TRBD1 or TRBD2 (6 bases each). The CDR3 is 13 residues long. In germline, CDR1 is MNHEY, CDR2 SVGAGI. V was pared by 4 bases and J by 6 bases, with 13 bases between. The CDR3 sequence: CASSWGASGEQYF. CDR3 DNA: TGTGCCAGCAGTTGGGGGGCCAGCGGCGAGCAGTACTTC.

Here the CDR3 reads CASSPHRAAFF. CDR3 in DNA: TGTGCCAGCAGTCCGCACAGGGCAGCTTTCTTT. This rearrangement joins TRBV28 to TRBJ1-1, with a weak D call TRBD1 (6 bases). The germline gives CDR1 MDHEN, CDR2 SYDVKM. The CDR3 covers 11 residues. V dropped 5 bases and J dropped 10 bases, with 11 bases sitting between them.

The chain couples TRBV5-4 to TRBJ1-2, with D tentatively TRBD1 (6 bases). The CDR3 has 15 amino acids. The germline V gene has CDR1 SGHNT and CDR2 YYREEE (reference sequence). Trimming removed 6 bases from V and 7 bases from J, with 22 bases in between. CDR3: CASTFLGATLGGYTF. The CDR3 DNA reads TGTGCCAGCACCTTTCTGGGGGCAACTCTTGGTGGCTACACCTTC.

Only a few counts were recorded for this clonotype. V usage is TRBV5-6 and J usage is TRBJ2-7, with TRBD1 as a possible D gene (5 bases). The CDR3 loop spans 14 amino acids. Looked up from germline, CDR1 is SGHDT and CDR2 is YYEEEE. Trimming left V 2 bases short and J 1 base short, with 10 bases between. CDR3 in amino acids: CASSLRTPSYEQYF. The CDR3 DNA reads TGTGCCAGCAGCTTAAGGACACCTTCCTACGAGCAGTACTTC.

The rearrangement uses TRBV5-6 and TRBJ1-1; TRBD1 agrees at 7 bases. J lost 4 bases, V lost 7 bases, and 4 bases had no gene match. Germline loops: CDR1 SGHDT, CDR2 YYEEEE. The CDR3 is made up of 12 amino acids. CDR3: CASSAGGTEAFF. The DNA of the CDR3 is TGTGCCAGCTCTGCAGGGGGCACTGAAGCTTTCTTT.

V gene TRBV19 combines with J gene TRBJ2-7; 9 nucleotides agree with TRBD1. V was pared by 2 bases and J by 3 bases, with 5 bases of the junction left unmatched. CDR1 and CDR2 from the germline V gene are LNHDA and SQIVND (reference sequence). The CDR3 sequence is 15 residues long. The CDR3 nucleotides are TGTGCCAGTAGTATAACGGGACAGGGATACTACGAGCAGTACTTC. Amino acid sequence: CASSITGQGYYEQYF.

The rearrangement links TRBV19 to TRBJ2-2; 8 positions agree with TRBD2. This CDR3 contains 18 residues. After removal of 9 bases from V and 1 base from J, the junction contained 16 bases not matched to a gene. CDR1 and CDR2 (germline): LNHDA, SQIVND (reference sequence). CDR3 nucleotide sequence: TGTGCCAGCCAAATCACAATGGCGACTAGCGAGAACACCGGGGAGCTGTTTTTT. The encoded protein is CASQITMATSENTGELFF. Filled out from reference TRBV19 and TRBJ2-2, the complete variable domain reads DGGITQSPKYLFRKEGQNVTLSCEQNLNHDAMYWYRQDPGQGLRLIYYSQIVNDFQKGDIAEGYSVSREKKESFPLTVTSAQKNPTAFYLCASQITMATSENTGELFFGEGSRLTVL.